This T cell receptor beta chain stems from a study of cytomegalovirus exposure and HLA in healthy donors. Regarding this clone: Its antigen is unknown.

Amplification used 60 Vbeta primers and 13 Jbeta primers. The data were produced by immunoSEQ multiplex PCR, yet TCRdb's version contains in-frame clones alone and is incomplete. This table holds over 200,000 clones, roughly 80% found once. The CDR3 runs 13 residues. Germline CDR1 and CDR2: GTSNPN and SVGIG (reference sequence). Trimming cost V 5 bases and J 2 bases, with 12 bases left between them. Study results and limitations: Sequences of the TCR beta chain were said to predict the HLA-A and HLA-B alleles of most subjects accurately. TCR beta V- and J-gene trimming was later associated with a missense DCLRE1C variant. Prior analysis indicated that the majority of TCR beta V segments exhibited productivity approximately 87% or approximately 30% of the time.

Sequenced input: PBMCs. This clonotype originated in a man aged 35-49 years in good health and CMV-seropositive. V and J are TRBV30 and TRBJ1-1; tentatively, D is TRBD1 (5 bases). The CDR3 is CAWDRIINTEAFF. In nucleotides, the CDR3 is TGTGCCTGGGACAGAATCATTAACACTGAAGCTTTCTTT.